A few counts support the clone carrying this T cell receptor beta chain. V lost 5 bases and J lost 0, with 8 bases in between. CDR3 length: 13 residues. CDR1 and CDR2 from the germline V gene are SGHVS and FNYEAQ. This entry comes from a study of post-analysis software for immune sequencing data. cDNA libraries of TCR beta carried unique molecular identifiers. Using its own MiXCR run on the PCR reads, TCRdb lists one record per CDR3 protein. The table has 150,000 to 200,000 distinct CDR3 sequences, roughly 34% seen once. The rearrangement joins TRBV7-6 to TRBJ2-7; D call uncertain. The source is a girl aged 10 to 17 with multiple sclerosis. Material: blood, obtained after autologous hematopoietic stem cell transplantation. The CDR3 DNA follows: TGTGCCAGCAGCGCCGCACTCTCCTACGAGCAGTACTTC. Translation gives CASSAALSYEQYF.